This record looks at one T cell receptor beta chain sequence and its context. The antigen remains undetermined. The data were obtained in a study of OX40 agonist ivuxolimab in advanced cancers. About the study: The dose-escalation cohort was approximately 84% male, with a mean age of about 60 years, ranging about 23 to 80. Study conclusions and caveats: Some of the nonresponding patients also showed low levels of normalized T-cell clonal expansion. At doses 0.1 to 3.0 mg/kg, CD4+ and CD8+ clones expanded.

Libraries were prepared by immunoSEQ multiplex PCR; TCRdb keeps only in-frame clonotypes and omits some of them. The repertoire holds 20,000 to 30,000 clones, with approximately 91% as singletons. In germline, CDR1 is SGHVS, CDR2 FQNEAQ. There are 15 residues in the CDR3. Trimming at V came to 6 bases and at J to 1 base, leaving 5 bases not matched to a gene. This receptor was obtained from an adult with an advanced solid tumor such as melanoma, head and neck, liver or kidney cancer. Sequenced here: CD4+ or CD8+ T cells sorted from blood, sampled in a trial of the OX40 agonist ivuxolimab. The chain has TRBV7-8 and TRBJ2-2, with 7 bases that match TRBD2. The CDR3 loop is CASRWVAGNTGELFF. In DNA, the CDR3 is TGTGCCAGCAGATGGGTAGCGGGGAACACCGGGGAGCTGTTTTTT.